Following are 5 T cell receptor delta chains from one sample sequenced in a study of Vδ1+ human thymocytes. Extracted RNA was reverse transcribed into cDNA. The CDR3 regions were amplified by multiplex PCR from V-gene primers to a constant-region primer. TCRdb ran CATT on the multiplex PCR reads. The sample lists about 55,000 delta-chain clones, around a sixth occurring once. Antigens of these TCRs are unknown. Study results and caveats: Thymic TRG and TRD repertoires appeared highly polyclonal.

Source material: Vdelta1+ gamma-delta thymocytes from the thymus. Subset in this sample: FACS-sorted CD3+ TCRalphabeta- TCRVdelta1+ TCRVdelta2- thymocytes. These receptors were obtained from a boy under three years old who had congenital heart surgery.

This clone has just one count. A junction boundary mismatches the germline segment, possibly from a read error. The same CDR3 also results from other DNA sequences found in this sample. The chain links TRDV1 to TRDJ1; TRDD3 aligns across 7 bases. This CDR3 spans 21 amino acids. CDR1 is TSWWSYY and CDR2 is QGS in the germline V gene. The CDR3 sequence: CALGELRLTGDGLRKTDKLIF. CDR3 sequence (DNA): TGTGCCCTTGGGGAACTAAGGCTTACTGGGGACGGGTTGAGGAAAACCGATAAACTCATCTTT.

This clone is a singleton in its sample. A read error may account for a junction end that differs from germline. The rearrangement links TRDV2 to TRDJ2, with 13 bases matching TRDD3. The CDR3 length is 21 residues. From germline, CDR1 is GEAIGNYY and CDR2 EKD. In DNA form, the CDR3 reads TGTGCCTGTGACGTTACGCCTTCCCGGATGACTGGGGGATACGGGACAGCACAACCCTTCTTT. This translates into CACDVTPSRMTGGYGTAQPFF.

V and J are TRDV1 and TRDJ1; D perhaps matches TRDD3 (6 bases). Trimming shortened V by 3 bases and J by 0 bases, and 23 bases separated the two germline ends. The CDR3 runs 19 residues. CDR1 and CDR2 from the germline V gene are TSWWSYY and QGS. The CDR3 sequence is CALGEGESPLSYYTDKLIF. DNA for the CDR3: TGTGCTCTTGGGGAGGGGGAATCCCCTCTCTCTTACTACACCGATAAACTCATCTTT.

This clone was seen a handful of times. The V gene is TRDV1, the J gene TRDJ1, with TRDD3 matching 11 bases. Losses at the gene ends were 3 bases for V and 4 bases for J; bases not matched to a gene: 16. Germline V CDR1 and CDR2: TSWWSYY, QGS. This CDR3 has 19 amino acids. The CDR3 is CALGEQPPYWGIGGDKLIF. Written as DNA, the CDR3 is TGTGCTCTTGGGGAGCAGCCCCCGTACTGGGGGATAGGAGGCGATAAACTCATCTTT.

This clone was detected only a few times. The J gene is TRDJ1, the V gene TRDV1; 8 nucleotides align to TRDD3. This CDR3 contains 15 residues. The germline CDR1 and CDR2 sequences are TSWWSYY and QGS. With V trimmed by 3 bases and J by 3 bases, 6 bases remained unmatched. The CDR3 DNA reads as TGTGCTCTTGGGGATTTAACTGGGGGTCCCGATAAACTCATCTTT. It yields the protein CALGDLTGGPDKLIF.